This T cell receptor beta chain came from a study of human T cells and chemical hapten exposure. Using its own MiXCR run on the RACE reads, TCRdb lists one record per CDR3 protein. Altogether about 59,000 distinct CDR3 sequences are present, around 11% being singletons, with the ten largest covering under 5%. As for time point: pre-sensitization, week 0. Stated treatment: therapeutic diphenylcyclopropenone sensitization with weekly scalp DPC. This clonotype occurred many times. Trimming took 7 bases from V and 2 from J, leaving 14 bases between them. CDR3 length: 14 residues. The sequenced sample was whole blood, obtained in connection with sensitization to the hapten diphenylcyclopropenone (DPC). The chain couples TRBV12-3 or TRBV12-4 to TRBJ1-1; D is possibly TRBD1 (6 bases). The source is a woman aged 40 to 50 with alopecia areata. Some clones in this sample may be carry-over from other donors' samples. The CDR3 nucleotides are TGTGCCAGCACCAGACAGGAGGGAAACACTGAAGCTTTCTTT. It codes for CASTRQEGNTEAFF.